A selection of T cell receptor beta chains follows, all from one sample in a study of blood T cell repertoires in COVID-19. TCRdb keeps only in-frame clones here, not all; method: immunoSEQ multiplex PCR. The sample has 120,000 or so clones, around 80% seen once. The sequenced sample consisted of peripheral blood. Every receptor here comes from a man in his sixties with active or convalescent COVID-19. The CDR3 runs from the conserved cysteine through the conserved F or W. D genes are given only for firm matches. The size field is filled for only some rows; it gives once, few, many or a size class.

v_gene	j_gene	d_gene	abundance	CDR3aa
TRBV5-1	TRBJ1-1	NA	NA	CASSLAAGKRNTEAFF
TRBV27	TRBJ2-1	TRBD2	NA	CASSLPPSSGTVDNEQFF
TRBV28	TRBJ2-2	NA	NA	CASSVQPKRVGELFF
TRBV10-3	TRBJ2-7	NA	NA	CAITPSSGYEQYF
TRBV11-1	TRBJ2-3	NA	NA	CASSLAGDTQYF
TRBV3-1/TRBV3-2	TRBJ2-7	NA	many	CASSRDITYEQYF
TRBV9	TRBJ1-4	NA	NA	CASTPGGGDNEKLFF
TRBV4-2	TRBJ2-7	TRBD2	NA	CASSQVSSGSYEQYF
TRBV2	TRBJ1-4	NA	NA	CASSRNTAAQEKLFF
TRBV5-1	TRBJ2-5	NA	few	CASSLDGRGPAAQYF
TRBV5-1	TRBJ2-1	TRBD1	once	CASMLGTGSYNEQFF
TRBV21-1	TRBJ2-5	NA	NA	CASSDPGLQETQYF
TRBV28	TRBJ2-3	TRBD1	NA	CASSLTGPSSDTQYF
TRBV29-1	TRBJ2-5	NA	few	CSVEASIQETQYF
TRBV27	TRBJ1-5	TRBD1	NA	CASTLKAGGRQPQHF
TRBV7-3	TRBJ2-2	TRBD1	NA	CASSAPGGWAGELFF
TRBV4-2	TRBJ2-2	NA	few	CASSQEVQDTGELFF
TRBV10-3	TRBJ2-5	TRBD1	NA	CAIRSGTGGPETQYF
TRBV27	TRBJ2-7	TRBD2	NA	CASTPLAAPSYEQYF
TRBV3-1/TRBV3-2	TRBJ2-2	TRBD2	once	CASSQAAAGSFSNTGELFF
TRBV6-5	TRBJ1-6	NA	NA	CASQGNNSPLHF
TRBV12-3/TRBV12-4	TRBJ2-5	TRBD1	NA	CASTRTGGETQYF
TRBV27	TRBJ1-1	NA	NA	CASSLFGANTEAFF
TRBV12-3/TRBV12-4	TRBJ2-5	NA	NA	CASSLSPVETQYF
TRBV7-9	TRBJ1-1	TRBD1	NA	CASSIDRGPSNTEAFF
TRBV7-2	TRBJ2-7	NA	NA	CASSAWGGALDEQYF
TRBV29-1	TRBJ2-2	NA	NA	CSVTSTGGGAGELFF
TRBV2	TRBJ2-7	NA	NA	CASRYSYEQYF
TRBV7-9	TRBJ2-1	NA	NA	CASSHDRLLNEQFF
TRBV7-2	TRBJ2-7	NA	NA	CASSPGRSYEQYF
TRBV7-2	TRBJ1-3	NA	few	CASSFPRADGNTIYF
TRBV9	TRBJ2-3	NA	NA	CASSARTAQGDTQYF
TRBV5-1	TRBJ1-4	NA	NA	CASSVPGGAGDEKLFF
TRBV9	TRBJ1-4	TRBD1	NA	CASSPGQGALGANEKLFF
TRBV19	TRBJ2-2	NA	NA	CASRIDYTGELFF
TRBV5-4	TRBJ2-3	TRBD1	NA	CASSLAGRDRGPDTQYF
TRBV28	TRBJ1-2	NA	NA	CASSLRGSFNYGYTF
TRBV28	TRBJ2-1	TRBD2	NA	CASGRPERELGQFF
TRBV2	TRBJ1-4	TRBD1	NA	CASKGQGYEKLFF
TRBV3-1/TRBV3-2	TRBJ2-7	NA	NA	CASSQAAVRYSYEQYF
TRBV4-3	TRBJ1-1	NA	NA	CASSPFGGDTEAFF
TRBV7-3	TRBJ2-3	NA	NA	CASSLAELDTQYF
TRBV29-1	TRBJ1-5	NA	NA	CSVEEGGHNQPQHF
TRBV4-2	TRBJ1-4	NA	NA	CASSRQGGEKLFF
TRBV6-5	TRBJ2-1	NA	once	CASGRGSEQFF
TRBV4-3	TRBJ1-1	TRBD1	NA	CASSQETGADTEAFF
TRBV5-1	TRBJ2-3	NA	NA	CASSSERDTQYF
TRBV6-5	TRBJ1-1	TRBD1	few	CASSRLGGADTEAFF
TRBV30	TRBJ1-2	NA	NA	CAWSVLDTYGYTF
TRBV19	TRBJ2-7	TRBD2	NA	CASTRTSGRGEQYF
TRBV28	TRBJ1-2	NA	NA	CASSLDRAYGYTF
TRBV2	TRBJ1-1	NA	NA	CASLRENTEAFF
TRBV18	TRBJ1-5	TRBD1	NA	CASSRGQGIYQPQHF
TRBV24-1	TRBJ2-7	TRBD2	NA	CATSDPTPTGTKVYEQYF
TRBV19	TRBJ1-1	NA	NA	CASSPGYTNTEAFF
TRBV11-3	TRBJ2-2	NA	NA	CASSLASTWNTGELFF
TRBV3-1/TRBV3-2	TRBJ2-7	TRBD2	NA	CASSQGQAGVF
TRBV7-2	TRBJ2-2	NA	NA	CASSFRRTNGELFF
TRBV2	TRBJ2-4	TRBD2	NA	CASSPTSAPPFNIQYF